The present TCR beta chain was sequenced within a study of T-cell reconstitution after alpha-beta-depleted transplantation in children. A library of TCRbeta sequences, prepared with unique molecular identifiers, was generated. A single record per CDR3 protein comes from TCRdb applying MiXCR to the PCR reads. The data hold approximately 340,000 distinct CDR3 sequences, with about 9.4% observed a single time. This clonotype was seen a few times. The receptor's source is a human donor who donated a stem cell graft to a child with acute lymphoblastic leukemia. The material sequenced was PBMCs from the stem cell graft donor, taken from the stem cell graft.

The CDR3, as DNA: TGTGCCACCAGCACAGGGGTTTTGCAGCCCCAGCATTTT. Its translation is CATSTGVLQPQHF. The chain recombines TRBV15 with TRBJ1-5; maybe TRBD1 (6 bases). This CDR3 contains 13 residues. V gave up 4 bases and J gave up 7 bases, with 11 bases separating them. The germline V gene encodes CDR1 LNHNV and CDR2 YYDKDF (reference sequence).